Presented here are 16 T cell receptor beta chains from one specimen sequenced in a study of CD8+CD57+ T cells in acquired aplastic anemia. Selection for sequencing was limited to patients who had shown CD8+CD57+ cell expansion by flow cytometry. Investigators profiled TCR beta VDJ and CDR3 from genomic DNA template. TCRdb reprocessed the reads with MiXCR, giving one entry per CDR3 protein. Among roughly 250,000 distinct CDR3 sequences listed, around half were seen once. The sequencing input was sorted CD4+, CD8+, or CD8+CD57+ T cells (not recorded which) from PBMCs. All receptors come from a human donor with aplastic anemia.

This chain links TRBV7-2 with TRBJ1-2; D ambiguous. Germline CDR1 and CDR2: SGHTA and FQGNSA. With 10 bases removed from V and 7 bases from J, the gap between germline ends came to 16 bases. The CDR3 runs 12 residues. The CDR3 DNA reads TGTGCCACCAGGACGAGGGCAAGTGGCTACACCTTC. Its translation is CATRTRASGYTF. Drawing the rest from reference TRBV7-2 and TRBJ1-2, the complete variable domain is GAGVSQSPSNKVTEKGKDVELRCDPISGHTALYWYRQSLGQGLEFLIYFQGNSAPDKSGLPSDRFSAERTGGSVSTLTIQRTQQEDSAVYLCATRTRASGYTFGSGTRLTVV.

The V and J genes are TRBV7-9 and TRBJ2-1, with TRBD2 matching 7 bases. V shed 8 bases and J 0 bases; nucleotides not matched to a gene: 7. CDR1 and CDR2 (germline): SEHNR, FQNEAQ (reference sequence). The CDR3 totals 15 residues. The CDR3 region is CASGPWGGSYNEQFF. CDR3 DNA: TGTGCCAGCGGCCCCTGGGGGGGCTCCTACAATGAGCAGTTCTTC.

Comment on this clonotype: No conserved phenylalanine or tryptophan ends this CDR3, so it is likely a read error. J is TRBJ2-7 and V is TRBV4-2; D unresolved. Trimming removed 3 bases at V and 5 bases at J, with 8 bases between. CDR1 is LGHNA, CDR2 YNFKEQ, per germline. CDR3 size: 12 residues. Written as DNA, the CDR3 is TGTGCCAGCAGCCAGATTGGGGACGAGCAGTACCTC. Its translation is CASSQIGDEQYL.

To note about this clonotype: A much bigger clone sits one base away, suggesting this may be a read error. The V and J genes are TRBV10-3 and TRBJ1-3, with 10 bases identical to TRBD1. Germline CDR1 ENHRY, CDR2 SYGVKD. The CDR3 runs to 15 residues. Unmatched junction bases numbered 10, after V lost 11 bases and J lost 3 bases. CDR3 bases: TGTGCCGGCAGGCTGACAGGGGGCAATGGAAACACCATATATTTT. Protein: CAGRLTGGNGNTIYF.

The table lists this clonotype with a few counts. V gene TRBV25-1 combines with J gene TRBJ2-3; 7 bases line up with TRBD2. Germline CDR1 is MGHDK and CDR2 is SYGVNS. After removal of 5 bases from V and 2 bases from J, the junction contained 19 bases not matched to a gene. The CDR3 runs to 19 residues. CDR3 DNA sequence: TGTGCCAGCAGTTTTTATATGTGGGAGGGACGTACACACACAGATACGCAGTATTTT. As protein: CASSFYMWEGRTHTDTQYF.

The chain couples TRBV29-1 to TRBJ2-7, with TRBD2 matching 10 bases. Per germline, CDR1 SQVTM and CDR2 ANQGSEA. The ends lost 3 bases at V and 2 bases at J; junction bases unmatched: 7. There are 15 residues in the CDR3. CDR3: CSVEGLAGETYEQYF. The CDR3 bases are TGCAGCGTTGAGGGGCTAGCGGGAGAAACCTACGAGCAGTACTTC.

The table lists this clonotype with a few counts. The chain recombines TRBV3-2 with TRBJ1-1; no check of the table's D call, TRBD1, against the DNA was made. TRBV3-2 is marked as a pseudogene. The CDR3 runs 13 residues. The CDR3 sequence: CASRLNRAIEAFF. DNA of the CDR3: TGTGCCAGCAGACTCAACAGGGCAATTGAAGCTTTCTTT.

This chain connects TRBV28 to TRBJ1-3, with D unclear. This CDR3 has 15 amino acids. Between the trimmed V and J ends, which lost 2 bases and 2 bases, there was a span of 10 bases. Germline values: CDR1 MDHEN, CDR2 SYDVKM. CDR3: CASSLRGATGNTIYF. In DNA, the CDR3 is TGTGCCAGCAGTTTACGGGGAGCCACTGGAAACACCATATATTTT. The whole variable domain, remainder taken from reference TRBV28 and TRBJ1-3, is DVKVTQSSRYLVKRTGEKVFLECVQDMDHENMFWYRQDPGLGLRLIYFSYDVKMKEKGDIPEGYSVSREKKERFSLILESASTNQTSMYLCASSLRGATGNTIYFGEGSWLTVV.

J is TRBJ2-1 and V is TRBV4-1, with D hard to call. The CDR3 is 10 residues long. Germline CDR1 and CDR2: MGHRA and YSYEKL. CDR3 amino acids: CVRIRNEQFF. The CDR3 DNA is TGCGTTAGAATACGCAATGAGCAGTTCTTC.

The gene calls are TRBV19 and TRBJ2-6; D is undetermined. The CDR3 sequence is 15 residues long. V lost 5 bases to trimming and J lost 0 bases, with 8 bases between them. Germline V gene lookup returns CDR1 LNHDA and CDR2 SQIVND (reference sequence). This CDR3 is CASSYTFSGANVLTF. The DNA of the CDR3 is TGTGCCAGTAGTTACACGTTCTCTGGGGCCAACGTCCTGACTTTC.

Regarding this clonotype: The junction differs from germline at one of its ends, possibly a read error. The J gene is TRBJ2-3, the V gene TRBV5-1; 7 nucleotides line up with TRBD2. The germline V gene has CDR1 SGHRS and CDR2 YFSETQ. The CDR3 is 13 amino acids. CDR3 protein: CASSGRDYNTQYF. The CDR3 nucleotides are TGTGCCAGCAGCGGCCGGGACTATAATACGCAGTATTTT.

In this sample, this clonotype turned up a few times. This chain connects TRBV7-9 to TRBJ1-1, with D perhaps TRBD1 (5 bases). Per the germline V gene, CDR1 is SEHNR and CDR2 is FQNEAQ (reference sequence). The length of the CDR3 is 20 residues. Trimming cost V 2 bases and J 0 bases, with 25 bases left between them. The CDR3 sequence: CASSLSLARRGEQVNTEAFF. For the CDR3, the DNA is TGTGCCAGCAGCTTATCCCTCGCACGACGGGGGGAGCAGGTGAACACTGAAGCTTTCTTT.

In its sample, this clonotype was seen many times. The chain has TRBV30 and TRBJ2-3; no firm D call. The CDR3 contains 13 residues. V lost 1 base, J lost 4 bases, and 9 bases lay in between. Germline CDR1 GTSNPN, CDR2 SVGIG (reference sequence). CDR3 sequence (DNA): TGTGCCTGGAGTGGGGGTGGCCCAGATACGCAGTATTTT. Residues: CAWSGGGPDTQYF.

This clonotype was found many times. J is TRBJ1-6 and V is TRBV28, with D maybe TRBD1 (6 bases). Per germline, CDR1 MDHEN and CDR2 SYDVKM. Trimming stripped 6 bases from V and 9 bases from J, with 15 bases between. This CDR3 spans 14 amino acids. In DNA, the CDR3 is TGTGCCAGCAGCACAGGGTCACGCGTTTCACCCCTCCACTTT. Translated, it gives CASSTGSRVSPLHF.

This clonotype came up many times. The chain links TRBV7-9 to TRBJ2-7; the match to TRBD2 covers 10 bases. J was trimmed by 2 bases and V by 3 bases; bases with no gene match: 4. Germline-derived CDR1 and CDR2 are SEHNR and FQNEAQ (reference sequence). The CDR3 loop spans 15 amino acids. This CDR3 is CASSFTSGTTYEQYF. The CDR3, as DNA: TGTGCCAGCAGCTTTACTAGCGGGACTACCTACGAGCAGTACTTC.

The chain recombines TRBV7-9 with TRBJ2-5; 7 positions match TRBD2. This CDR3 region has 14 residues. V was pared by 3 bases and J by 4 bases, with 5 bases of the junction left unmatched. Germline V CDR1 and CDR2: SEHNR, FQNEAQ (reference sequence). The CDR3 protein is CASSFGGGTETQYF. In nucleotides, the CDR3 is TGTGCCAGCAGCTTTGGGGGAGGGACAGAGACCCAGTACTTC.